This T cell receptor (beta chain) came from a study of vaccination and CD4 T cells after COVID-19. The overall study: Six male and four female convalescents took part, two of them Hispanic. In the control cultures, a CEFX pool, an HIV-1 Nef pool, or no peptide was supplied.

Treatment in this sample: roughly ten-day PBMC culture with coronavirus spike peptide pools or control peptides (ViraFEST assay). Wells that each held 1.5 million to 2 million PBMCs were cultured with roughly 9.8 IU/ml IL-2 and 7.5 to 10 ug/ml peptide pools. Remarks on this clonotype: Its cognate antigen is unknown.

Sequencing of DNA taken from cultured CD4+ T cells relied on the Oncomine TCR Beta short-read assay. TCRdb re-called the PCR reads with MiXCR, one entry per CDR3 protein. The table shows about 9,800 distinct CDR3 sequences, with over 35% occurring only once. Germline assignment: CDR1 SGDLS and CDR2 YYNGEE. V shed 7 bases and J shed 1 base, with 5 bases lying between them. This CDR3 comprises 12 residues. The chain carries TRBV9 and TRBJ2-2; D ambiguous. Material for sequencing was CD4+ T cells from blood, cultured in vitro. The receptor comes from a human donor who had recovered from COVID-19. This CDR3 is CASGLNTGELFF. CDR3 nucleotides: TGTGCCAGCGGGCTGAACACCGGGGAGCTGTTTTTT.